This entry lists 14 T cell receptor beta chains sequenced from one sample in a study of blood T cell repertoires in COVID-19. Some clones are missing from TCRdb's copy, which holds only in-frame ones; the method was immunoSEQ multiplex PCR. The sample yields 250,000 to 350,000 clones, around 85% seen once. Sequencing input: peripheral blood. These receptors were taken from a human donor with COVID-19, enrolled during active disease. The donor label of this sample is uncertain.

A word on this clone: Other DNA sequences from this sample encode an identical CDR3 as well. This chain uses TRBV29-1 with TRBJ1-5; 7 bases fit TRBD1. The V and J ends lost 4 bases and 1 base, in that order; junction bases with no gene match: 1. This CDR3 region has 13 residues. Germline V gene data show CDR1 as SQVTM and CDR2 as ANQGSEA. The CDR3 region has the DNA TGCAGCGTTGCAGGGGGAAGCAATCAGCCCCAGCATTTT. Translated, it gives CSVAGGSNQPQHF.

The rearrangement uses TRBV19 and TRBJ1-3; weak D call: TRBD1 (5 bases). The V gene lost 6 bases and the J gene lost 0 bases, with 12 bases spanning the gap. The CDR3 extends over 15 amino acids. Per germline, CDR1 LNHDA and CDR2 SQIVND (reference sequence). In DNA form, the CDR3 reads TGTGCCAGTAGCCCAGGACACCGCTCTGGAAACACCATATATTTT. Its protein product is CASSPGHRSGNTIYF.

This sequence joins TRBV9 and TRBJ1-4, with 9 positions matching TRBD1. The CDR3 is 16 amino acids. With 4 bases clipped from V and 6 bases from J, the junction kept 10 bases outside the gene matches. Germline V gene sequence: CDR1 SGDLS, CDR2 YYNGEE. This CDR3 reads CASSLGHRGRDEKLFF. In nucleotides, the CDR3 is TGTGCCAGCAGCCTGGGTCACAGGGGGCGCGATGAAAAACTGTTTTTT.

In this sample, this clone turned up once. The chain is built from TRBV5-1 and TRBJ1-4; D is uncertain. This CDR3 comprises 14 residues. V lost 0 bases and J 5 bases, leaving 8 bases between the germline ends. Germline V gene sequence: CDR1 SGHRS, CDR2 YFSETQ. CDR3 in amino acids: CASSLGPQNEKLFF. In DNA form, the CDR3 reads TGCGCCAGCAGCTTGGGGCCCCAGAATGAAAAACTGTTTTTT.

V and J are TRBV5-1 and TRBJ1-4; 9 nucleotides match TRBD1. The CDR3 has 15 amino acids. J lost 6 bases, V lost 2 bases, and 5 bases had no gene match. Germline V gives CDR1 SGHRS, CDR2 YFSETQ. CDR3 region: CASSLLQGADEKLFF. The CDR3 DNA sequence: TGCGCCAGCAGCTTACTACAGGGGGCGGATGAAAAACTGTTTTTT.

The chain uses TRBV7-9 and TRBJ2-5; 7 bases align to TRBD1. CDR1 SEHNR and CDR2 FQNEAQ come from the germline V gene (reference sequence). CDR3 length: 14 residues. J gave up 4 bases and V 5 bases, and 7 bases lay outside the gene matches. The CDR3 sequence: CASSLTTGRETQYF. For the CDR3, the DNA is TGTGCCAGCAGCCTAACGACAGGGAGAGAGACCCAGTACTTC.

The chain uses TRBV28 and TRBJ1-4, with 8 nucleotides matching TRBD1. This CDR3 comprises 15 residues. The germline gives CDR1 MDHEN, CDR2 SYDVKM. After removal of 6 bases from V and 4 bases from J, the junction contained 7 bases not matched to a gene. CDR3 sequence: CASSDSDRVNEKLFF. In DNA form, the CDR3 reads TGTGCCAGCAGCGATTCGGACAGGGTTAATGAAAAACTGTTTTTT.

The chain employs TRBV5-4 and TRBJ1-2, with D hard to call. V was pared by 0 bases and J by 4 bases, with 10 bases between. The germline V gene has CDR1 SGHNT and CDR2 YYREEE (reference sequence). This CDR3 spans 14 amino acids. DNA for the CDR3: TGTGCCAGCAGCTTGGTCGGTCAAAGCTATGGCTACACCTTC. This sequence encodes CASSLVGQSYGYTF.

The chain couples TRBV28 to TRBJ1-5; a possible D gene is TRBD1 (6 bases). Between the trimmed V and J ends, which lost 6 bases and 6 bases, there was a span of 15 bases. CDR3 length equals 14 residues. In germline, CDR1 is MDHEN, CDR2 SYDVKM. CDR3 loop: CASRGGAHGQPQHF. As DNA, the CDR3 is TGTGCCAGCAGAGGGGGGGCGCATGGTCAGCCCCAGCATTTT. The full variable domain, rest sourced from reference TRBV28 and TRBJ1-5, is DVKVTQSSRYLVKRTGEKVFLECVQDMDHENMFWYRQDPGLGLRLIYFSYDVKMKEKGDIPEGYSVSREKKERFSLILESASTNQTSMYLCASRGGAHGQPQHFGDGTRLSIL.

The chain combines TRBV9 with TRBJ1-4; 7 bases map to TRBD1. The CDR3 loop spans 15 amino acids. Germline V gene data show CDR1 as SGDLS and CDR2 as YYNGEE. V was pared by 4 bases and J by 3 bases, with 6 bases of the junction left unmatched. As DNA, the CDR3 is TGTGCCAGCAGCCCTCCCGGGACAGCTAATGAAAAACTGTTTTTT. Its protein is CASSPPGTANEKLFF.

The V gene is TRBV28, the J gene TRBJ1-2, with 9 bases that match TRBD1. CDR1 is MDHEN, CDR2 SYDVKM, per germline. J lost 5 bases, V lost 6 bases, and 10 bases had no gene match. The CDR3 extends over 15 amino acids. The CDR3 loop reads CASRGYRGHGYGYTF. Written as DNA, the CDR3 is TGTGCCAGCAGGGGGTACAGGGGGCACGGGTATGGCTACACCTTC.

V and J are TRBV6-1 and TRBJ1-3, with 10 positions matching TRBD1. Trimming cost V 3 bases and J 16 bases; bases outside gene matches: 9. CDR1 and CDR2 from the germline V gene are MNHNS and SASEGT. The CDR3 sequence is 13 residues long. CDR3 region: CASSDDRGRGEYF. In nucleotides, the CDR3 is TGTGCCAGCAGTGACGACAGGGGGCGAGGGGAGTATTTT.

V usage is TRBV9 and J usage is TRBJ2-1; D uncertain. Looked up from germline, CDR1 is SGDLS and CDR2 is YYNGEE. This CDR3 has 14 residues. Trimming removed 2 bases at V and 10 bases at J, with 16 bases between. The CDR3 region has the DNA TGTGCCAGCAGCGTGCTCCCGGAATCGAGGGAGCAGTTCTTC. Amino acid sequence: CASSVLPESREQFF.

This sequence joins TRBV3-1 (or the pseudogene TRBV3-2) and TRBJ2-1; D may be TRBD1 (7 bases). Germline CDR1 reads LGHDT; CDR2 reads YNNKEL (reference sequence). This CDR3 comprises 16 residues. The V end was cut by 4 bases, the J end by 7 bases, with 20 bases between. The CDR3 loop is CASSRRGGGQGNEQFF. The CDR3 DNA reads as TGTGCCAGCAGCCGCCGTGGAGGGGGCCAAGGGAATGAGCAGTTCTTC.